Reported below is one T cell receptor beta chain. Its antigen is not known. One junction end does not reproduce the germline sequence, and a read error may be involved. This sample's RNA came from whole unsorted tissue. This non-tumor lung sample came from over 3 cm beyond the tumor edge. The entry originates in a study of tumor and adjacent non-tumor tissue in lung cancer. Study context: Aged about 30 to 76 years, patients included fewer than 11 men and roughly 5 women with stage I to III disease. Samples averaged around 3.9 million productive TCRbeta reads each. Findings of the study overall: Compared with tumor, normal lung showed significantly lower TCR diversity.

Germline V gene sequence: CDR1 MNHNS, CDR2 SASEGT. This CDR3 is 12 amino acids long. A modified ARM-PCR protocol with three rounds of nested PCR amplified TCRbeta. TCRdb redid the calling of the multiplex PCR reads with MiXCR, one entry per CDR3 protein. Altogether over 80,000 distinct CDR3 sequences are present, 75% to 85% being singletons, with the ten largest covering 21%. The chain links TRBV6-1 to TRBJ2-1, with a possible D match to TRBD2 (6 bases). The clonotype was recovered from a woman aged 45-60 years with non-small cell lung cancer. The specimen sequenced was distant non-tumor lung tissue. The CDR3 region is CASGDSRTMQFF. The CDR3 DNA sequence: TGTGCCAGCGGTGATAGTAGGACTATGCAGTTCTTC.